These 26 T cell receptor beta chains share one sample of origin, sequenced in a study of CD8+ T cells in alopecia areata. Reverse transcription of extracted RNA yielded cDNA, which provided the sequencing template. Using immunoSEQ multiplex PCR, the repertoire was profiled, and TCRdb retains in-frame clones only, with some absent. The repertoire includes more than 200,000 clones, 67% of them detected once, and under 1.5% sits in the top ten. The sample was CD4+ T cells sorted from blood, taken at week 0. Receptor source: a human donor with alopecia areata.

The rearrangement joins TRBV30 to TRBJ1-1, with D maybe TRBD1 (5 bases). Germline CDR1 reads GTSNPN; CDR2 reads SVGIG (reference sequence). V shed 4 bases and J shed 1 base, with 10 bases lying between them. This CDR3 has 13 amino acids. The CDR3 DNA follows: TGTGCCTGGAAAATTACAGGGAACACTGAAGCTTTCTTT. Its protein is CAWKITGNTEAFF.

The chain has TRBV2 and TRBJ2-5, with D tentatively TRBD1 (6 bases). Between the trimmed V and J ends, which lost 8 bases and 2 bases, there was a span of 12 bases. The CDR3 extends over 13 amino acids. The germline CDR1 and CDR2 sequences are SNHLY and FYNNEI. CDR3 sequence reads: CASHRDKQETQYF. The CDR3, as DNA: TGTGCCAGCCACCGGGACAAACAAGAGACCCAGTACTTC.

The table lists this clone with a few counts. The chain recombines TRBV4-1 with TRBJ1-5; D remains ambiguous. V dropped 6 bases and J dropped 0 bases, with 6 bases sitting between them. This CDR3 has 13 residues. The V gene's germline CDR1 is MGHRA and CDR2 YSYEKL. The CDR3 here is CASRGGSNQPQHF. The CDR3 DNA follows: TGCGCCAGCAGAGGAGGTAGCAATCAGCCCCAGCATTTT.

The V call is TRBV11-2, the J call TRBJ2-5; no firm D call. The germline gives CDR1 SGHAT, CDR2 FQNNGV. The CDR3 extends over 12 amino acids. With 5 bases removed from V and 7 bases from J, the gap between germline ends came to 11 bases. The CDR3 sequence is CASSARLGTQYF. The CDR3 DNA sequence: TGTGCCAGCAGCGCCCGCTTAGGGACCCAGTACTTC.

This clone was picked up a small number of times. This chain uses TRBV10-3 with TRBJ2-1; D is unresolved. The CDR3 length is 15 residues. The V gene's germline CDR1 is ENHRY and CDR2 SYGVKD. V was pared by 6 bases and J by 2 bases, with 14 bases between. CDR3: CAIRSLAAPYNEQFF. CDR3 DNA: TGTGCCATCAGAAGCTTGGCGGCCCCCTACAATGAGCAGTTCTTC.

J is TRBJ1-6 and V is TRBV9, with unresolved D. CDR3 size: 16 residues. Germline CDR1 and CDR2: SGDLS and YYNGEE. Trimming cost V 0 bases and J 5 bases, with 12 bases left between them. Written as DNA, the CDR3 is TGTGCCAGCAGCGTAGAGGTCGTACGAGATAATTCACCCCTCCACTTT. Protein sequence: CASSVEVVRDNSPLHF.

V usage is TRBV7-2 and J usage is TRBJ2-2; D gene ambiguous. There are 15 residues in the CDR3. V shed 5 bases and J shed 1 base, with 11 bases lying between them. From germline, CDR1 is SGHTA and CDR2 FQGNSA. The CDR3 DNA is TGTGCCAGCAGCCTTTACTTAGGGAACACCGGGGAGCTGTTTTTT. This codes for CASSLYLGNTGELFF.

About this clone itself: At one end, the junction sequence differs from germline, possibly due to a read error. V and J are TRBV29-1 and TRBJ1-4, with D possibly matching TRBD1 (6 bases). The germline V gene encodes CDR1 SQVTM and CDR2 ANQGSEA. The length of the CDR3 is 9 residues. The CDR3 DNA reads TGCAGCGTAGACAGGCCGGAGGTTTTT. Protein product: CSVDRPEVF.

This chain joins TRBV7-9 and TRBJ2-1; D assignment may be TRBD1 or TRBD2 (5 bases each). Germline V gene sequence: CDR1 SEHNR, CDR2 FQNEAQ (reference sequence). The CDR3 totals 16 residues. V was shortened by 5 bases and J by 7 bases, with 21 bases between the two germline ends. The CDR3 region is CASSPREGLIRNEQFF. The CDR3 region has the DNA TGTGCCAGCAGCCCCAGGGAAGGACTTATTAGGAATGAGCAGTTCTTC.

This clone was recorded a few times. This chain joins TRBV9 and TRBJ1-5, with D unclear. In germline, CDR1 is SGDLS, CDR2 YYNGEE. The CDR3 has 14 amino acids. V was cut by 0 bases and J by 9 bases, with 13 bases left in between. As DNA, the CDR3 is TGTGCCAGCAGCGTAGCTGAGGGCCTAGGGCCCCAGCATTTT. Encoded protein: CASSVAEGLGPQHF.

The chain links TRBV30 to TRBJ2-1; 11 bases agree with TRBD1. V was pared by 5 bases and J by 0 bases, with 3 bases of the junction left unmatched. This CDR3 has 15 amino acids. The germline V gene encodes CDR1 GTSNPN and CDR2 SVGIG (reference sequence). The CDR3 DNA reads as TGTGCCTGGGTGGACAGGGGGCACTCCTACAATGAGCAGTTCTTC. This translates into CAWVDRGHSYNEQFF.

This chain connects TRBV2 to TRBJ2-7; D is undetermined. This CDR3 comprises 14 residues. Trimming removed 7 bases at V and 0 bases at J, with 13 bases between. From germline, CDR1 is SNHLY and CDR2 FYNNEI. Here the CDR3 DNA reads TGTGCCAGCATGTACAGTTGGAGCTCCTACGAGCAGTACTTC. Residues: CASMYSWSSYEQYF.

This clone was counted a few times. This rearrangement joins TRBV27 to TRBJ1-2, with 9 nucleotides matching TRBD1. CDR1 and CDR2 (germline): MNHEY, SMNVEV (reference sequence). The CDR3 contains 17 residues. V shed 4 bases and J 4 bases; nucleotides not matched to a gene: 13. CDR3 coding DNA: TGTGCCAGCAGTTCCGGGACAGGGACCCTTGACGCCTATGGCTACACCTTC. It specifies CASSSGTGTLDAYGYTF.

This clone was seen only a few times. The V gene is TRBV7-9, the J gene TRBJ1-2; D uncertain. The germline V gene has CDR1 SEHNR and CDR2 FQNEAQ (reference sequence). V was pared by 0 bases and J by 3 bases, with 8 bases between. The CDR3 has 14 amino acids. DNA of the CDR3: TGTGCCAGCAGCTTAGCGCATCCAGACTATGGCTACACCTTC. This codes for CASSLAHPDYGYTF.

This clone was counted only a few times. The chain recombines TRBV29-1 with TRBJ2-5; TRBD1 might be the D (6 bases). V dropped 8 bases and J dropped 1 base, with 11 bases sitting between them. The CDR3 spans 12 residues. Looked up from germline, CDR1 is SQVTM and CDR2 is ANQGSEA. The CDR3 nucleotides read TGCAGCACTAGACAGGTCCAAGAGACCCAGTACTTC. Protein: CSTRQVQETQYF.

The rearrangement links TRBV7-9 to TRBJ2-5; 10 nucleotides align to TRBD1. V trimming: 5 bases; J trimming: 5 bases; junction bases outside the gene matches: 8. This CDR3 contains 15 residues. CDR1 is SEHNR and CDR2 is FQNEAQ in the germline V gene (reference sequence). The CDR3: CASSPGTGEWETQYF. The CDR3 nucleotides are TGTGCCAGCAGCCCCGGGACAGGGGAGTGGGAGACCCAGTACTTC. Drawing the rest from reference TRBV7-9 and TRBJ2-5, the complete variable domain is DTGVSQNPRHKITKRGQNVTFRCDPISEHNRLYWYRQTLGQGPEFLTYFQNEAQLEKSRLLSDRFSAERPKGSFSTLEIQRTEQGDSAMYLCASSPGTGEWETQYFGPGTRLLVL.

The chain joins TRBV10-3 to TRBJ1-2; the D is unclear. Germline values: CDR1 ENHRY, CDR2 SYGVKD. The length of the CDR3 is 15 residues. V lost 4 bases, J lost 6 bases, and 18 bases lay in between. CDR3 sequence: CAISGGAGGYDGYTF. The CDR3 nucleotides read TGTGCCATCAGTGGGGGAGCTGGAGGCTACGATGGCTACACCTTC.

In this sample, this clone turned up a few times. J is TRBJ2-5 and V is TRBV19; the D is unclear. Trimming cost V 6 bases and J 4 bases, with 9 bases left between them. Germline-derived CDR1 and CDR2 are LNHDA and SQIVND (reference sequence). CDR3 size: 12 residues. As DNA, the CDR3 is TGTGCCAGTAGCGGGTCTCGAGAGACCCAGTACTTC. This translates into CASSGSRETQYF. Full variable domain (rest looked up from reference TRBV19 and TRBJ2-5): DGGITQSPKYLFRKEGQNVTLSCEQNLNHDAMYWYRQDPGQGLRLIYYSQIVNDFQKGDIAEGYSVSREKKESFPLTVTSAQKNPTAFYLCASSGSRETQYFGPGTRLLVL.

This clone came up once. CDR3 nucleotides: TGCGCCAGCAGCTTGGTGGGAGATGGCCCCCTCCACTTT. Its translation is CASSLVGDGPLHF. This rearrangement joins TRBV5-1 to TRBJ1-6; D unclear. The CDR3 totals 13 residues. Germline lookup yields CDR1 SGHRS and CDR2 YFSETQ. The V and J ends lost 0 bases and 13 bases respectively, with 11 bases between them. The full variable domain, rest sourced from reference TRBV5-1 and TRBJ1-6, is KAGVTQTPRYLIKTRGQQVTLSCSPISGHRSVSWYQQTPGQGLQFLFEYFSETQRNKGNFPGRFSGRQFSNSRSEMNVSTLELGDSALYLCASSLVGDGPLHFGNGTRLTVT.

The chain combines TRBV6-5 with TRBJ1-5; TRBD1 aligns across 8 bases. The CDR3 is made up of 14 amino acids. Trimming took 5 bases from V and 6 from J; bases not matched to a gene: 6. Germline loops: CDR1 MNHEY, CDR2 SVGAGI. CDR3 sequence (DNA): TGTGCCAGCAGTCAACAGGGGGAAGGTCAGCCCCAGCATTTT. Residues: CASSQQGEGQPQHF.

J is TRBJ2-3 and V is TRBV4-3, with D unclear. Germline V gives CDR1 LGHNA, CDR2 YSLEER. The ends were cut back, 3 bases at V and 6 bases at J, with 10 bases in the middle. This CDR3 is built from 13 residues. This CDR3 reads CASSQTSWDTQYF. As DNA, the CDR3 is TGCGCCAGCAGCCAGACGTCCTGGGATACGCAGTATTTT.

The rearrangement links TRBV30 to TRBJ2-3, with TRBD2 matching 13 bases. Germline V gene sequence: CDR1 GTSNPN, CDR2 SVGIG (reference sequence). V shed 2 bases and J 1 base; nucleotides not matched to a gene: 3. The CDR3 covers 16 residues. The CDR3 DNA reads TGTGCCTGGAGTACGGGGACTAGCGGGGGCACAGATACGCAGTATTTT. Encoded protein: CAWSTGTSGGTDTQYF.

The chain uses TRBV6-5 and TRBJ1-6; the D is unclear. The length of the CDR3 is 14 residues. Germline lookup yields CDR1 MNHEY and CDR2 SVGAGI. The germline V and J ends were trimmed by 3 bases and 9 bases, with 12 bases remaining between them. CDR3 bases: TGTGCCAGCAGTTATGGAGGGTGGACTTCACCCCTCCACTTT. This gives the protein CASSYGGWTSPLHF.

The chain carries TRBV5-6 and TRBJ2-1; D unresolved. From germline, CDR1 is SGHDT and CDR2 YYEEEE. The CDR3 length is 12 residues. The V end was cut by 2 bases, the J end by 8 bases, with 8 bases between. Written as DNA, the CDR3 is TGTGCCAGCAGCTTTCCTCGTCATGAGCAGTTCTTC. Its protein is CASSFPRHEQFF.

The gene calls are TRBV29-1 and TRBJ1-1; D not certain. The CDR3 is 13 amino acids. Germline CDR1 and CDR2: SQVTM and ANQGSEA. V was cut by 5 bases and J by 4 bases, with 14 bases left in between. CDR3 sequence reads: CSVSPTVGTEAFF. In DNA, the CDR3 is TGCAGCGTTTCACCGACGGTTGGCACTGAAGCTTTCTTT.

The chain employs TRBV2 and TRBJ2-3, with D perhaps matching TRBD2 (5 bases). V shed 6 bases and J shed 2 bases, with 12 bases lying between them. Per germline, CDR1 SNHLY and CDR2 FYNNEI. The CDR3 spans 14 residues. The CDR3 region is CASSQTRDTDTQYF. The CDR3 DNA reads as TGTGCCAGCAGCCAAACCCGGGACACAGATACGCAGTATTTT.